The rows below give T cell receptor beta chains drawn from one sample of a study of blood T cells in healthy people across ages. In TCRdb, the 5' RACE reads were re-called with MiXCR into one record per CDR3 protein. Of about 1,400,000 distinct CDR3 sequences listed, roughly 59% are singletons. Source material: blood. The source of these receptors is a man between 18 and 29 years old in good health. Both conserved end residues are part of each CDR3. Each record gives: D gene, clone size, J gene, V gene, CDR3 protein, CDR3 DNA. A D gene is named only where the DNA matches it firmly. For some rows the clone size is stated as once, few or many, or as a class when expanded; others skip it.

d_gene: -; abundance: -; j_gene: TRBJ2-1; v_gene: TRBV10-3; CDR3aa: CAISETFTSYNEQFF; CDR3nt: TGTGCCATCAGTGAGACTTTCACCTCCTACAATGAGCAGTTCTTC
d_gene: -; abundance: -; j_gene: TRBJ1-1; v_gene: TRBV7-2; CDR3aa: CASSLEFGGNTEAFF; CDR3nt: TGTGCCAGCAGCTTAGAGTTCGGGGGGAACACTGAAGCTTTCTTT
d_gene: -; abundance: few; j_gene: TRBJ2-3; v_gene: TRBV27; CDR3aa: CASSLSYRDTQYF; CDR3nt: TGTGCCAGCAGTTTATCTTACAGAGATACGCAGTATTTT
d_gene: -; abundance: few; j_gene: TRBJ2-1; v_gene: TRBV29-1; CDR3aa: CSVDADGYNEQFF; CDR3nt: TGCAGCGTAGATGCTGACGGATACAATGAGCAGTTCTTC
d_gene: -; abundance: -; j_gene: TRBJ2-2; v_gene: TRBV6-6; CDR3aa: CASSYIASGELFF; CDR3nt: TGTGCCAGCAGTTACATCGCAAGCGGGGAGCTGTTTTTT
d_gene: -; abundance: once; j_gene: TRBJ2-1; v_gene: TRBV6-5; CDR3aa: CASNEGRRLNEQFF; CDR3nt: TGTGCCAGCAATGAGGGGCGAAGGTTAAATGAGCAGTTCTTC
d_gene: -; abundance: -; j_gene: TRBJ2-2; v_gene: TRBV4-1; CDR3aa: CASSQGQSSNTGELFF; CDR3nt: TGCGCCAGCAGCCAAGGACAGTCTTCGAACACCGGGGAGCTGTTTTTT
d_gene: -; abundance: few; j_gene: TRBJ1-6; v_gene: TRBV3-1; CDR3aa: CASSQEGRLRNSPLHF; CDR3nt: TGTGCCAGCAGCCAAGAAGGTCGGCTTCGTAATTCACCCCTCCACTTT
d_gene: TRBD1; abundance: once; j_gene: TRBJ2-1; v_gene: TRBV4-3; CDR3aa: CASSQTDRGYNEQFF; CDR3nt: TGCGCCAGCAGCCAAACGGACAGGGGCTACAATGAGCAGTTCTTC
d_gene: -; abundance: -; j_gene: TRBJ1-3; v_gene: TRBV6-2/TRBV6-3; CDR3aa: CASSETGISGNTIYF; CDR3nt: TGTGCCAGCAGCGAAACAGGGATCTCTGGAAACACCATATATTTT
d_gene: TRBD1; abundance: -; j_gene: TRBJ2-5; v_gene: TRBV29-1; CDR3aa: CSVEDIGQGSEQYF; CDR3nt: TGCAGCGTTGAAGATATCGGACAGGGATCTGAGCAGTACTTC
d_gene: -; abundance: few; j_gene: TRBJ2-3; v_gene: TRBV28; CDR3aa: CASSNRDHPTDTQYF; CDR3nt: TGTGCCAGCAGTAACCGGGACCACCCCACGGATACGCAGTATTTT
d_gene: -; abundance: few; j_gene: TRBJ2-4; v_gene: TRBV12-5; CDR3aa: CASGLEAAPKNIQYF; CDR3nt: TGTGCTAGTGGTTTGGAGGCGGCTCCCAAAAACATTCAGTACTTC
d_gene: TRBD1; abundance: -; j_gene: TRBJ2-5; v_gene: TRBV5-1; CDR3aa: CASSLDRDRGLETQYF; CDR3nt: TGCGCCAGCAGCTTAGACCGGGACAGGGGGCTGGAGACCCAGTACTTC
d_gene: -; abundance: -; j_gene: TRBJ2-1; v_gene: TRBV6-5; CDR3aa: CASQTQGRVHEQFF; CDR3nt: TGTGCCAGCCAAACACAGGGACGGGTTCATGAGCAGTTCTTC
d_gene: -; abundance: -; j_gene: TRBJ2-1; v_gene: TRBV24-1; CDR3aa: CATSDGGFNEQFF; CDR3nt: TGTGCCACCAGTGATGGCGGCTTCAATGAGCAGTTCTTC
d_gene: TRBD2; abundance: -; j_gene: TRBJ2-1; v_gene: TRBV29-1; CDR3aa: CSVEGTSGKNEQFF; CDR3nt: TGCAGCGTTGAAGGGACTAGCGGCAAAAATGAGCAGTTCTTC
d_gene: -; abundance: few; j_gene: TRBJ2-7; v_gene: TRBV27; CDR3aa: CASSLNQGYEQYF; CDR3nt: TGTGCCAGCAGTTTAAACCAGGGGTACGAGCAGTACTTC
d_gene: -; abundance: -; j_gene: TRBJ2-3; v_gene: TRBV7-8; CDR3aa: CASSSNRDYFTDTQYF; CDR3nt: TGTGCCAGCAGCTCGAACAGGGACTATTTCACAGATACGCAGTATTTT
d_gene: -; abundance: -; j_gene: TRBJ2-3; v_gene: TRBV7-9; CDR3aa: CASSLANGGARGDTQYF; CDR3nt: TGTGCCAGCAGCCTCGCCAACGGCGGGGCTAGAGGAGATACGCAGTATTTT
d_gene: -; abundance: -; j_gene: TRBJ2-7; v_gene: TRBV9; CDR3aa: CARRWDSPYEQYF; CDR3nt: TGTGCCAGACGTTGGGACTCTCCCTACGAGCAGTACTTC
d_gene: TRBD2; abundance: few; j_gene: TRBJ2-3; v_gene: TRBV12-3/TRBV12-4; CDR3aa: CASSLLAGGKRDTQYF; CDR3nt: TGTGCCAGCAGCTTACTAGCGGGAGGGAAGAGAGATACGCAGTATTTT
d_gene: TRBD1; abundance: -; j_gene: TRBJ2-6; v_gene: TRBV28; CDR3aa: CASRKQGATGANVLTF; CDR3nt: TGTGCCAGCAGGAAGCAGGGGGCTACGGGGGCCAACGTCCTGACTTTC
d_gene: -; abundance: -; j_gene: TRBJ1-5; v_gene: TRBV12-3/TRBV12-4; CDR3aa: CASSVRFNQPQHF; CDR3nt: TGTGCCAGCAGTGTGAGGTTCAATCAGCCCCAGCATTTT
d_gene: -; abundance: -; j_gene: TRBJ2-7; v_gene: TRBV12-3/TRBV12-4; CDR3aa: CASTNGLHSYEQYF; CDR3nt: TGTGCCAGCACCAACGGACTTCACTCCTACGAGCAGTACTTC
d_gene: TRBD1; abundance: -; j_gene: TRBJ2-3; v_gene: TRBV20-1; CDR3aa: CSARSPPGTGSTDTQYF; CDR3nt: TGCAGTGCTAGATCGCCACCCGGGACAGGGAGCACAGATACGCAGTATTTT
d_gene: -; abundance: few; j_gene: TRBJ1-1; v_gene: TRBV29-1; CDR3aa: CSAPPFSMNTEAFF; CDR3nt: TGCAGCGCTCCCCCTTTTTCTATGAACACTGAAGCTTTCTTT
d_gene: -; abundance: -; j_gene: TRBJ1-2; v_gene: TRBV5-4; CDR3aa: CASSPDGWTTGYTF; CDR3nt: TGTGCCAGCAGCCCGGACGGGTGGACGACGGGCTACACCTTC
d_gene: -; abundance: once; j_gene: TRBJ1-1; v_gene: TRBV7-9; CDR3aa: CATNTGNTEAFF; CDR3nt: TGTGCCACCAACACAGGGAACACTGAAGCTTTCTTT